This T cell receptor (beta chain) was documented in a study of T cell responses to AZD1222 COVID-19 vaccine. Findings and caveats of the study: After the peak T cell response, and only then, were repertoires sampled. Donors were chiefly white British, with a greater number of females, and clonal diversity was perhaps underestimated. Targets within unmutated variant regions were reportedly found for nearly half of spike-specific TCRs.

Clones were read by immunoSEQ multiplex PCR, and TCRdb kept only the in-frame ones, dropping some. The sample lists about 86,000 clones; more than 70% were seen once. As for this clone: Its antigen is not identified.

This CDR3 has 13 residues. Between the trimmed V and J ends, which lost 4 bases and 3 bases, there was a span of 7 bases. CDR1 is MNHEY and CDR2 is SVGEGT in the germline V gene. This sequence originates from an adult who received the AZD1222 COVID-19 vaccine. The genes are TRBV6-2 or TRBV6-3 and TRBJ2-1, with D uncertain. The specimen comprised peripheral blood, sampled 28 days after the second AZD1222 dose. In DNA form, the CDR3 reads TGTGCCAGCAGTTTGGTGAGCTACAATGAGCAGTTCTTC. Its protein product is CASSLVSYNEQFF.